This TCR beta chain was retrieved from a study of beta chain features in type 1 diabetes. Whole-study results and caveats: Fewer insertions but more deletions were seen at VDJ junctions in type 1 diabetes patients.

Sampling consisted of one heparinised blood draw per donor, averaging about 116 mL. By way of CD45RO/CCR7/CD25/CD127/CD95/CD27, the CD4+ regulatory, stem cell-like memory, central memory and naive cells were sorted. Sequencing targeted expressed TCRB transcripts, as all isolated RNA had been reverse transcribed. Here immunoSEQ multiplex PCR was the method, and the copy in TCRdb shows in-frame clones only, minus some. Among roughly 240,000 clones listed, 68% were seen once. Of note for this clone: Its antigen remains unidentified.

The clonotype originates from a man aged 25 to 40 in good health. What was sequenced was naive CD4+ T cells from blood.

In DNA, the CDR3 is TGCGCCAGCAGCTTGGTTTCTCTAGCGGGGTTGAATGAGCAGTTCTTC. It specifies CASSLVSLAGLNEQFF. The chain uses TRBV5-1 and TRBJ2-1; 9 nucleotides align to TRBD2. Germline V gives CDR1 SGHRS, CDR2 YFSETQ. V shed 0 bases and J 7 bases; nucleotides not matched to a gene: 8. This CDR3 spans 16 amino acids. Combining the CDR3 with reference TRBV5-1 and TRBJ2-1 gives the whole variable domain KAGVTQTPRYLIKTRGQQVTLSCSPISGHRSVSWYQQTPGQGLQFLFEYFSETQRNKGNFPGRFSGRQFSNSRSEMNVSTLELGDSALYLCASSLVSLAGLNEQFFGPGTRLTVL.